The table lists the clone carrying this TCR beta chain with many counts. Its specificity is not known. From the PCR reads, TCRdb called clonotypes with MiXCR, one entry per CDR3 protein. The sample has about half a million distinct CDR3 sequences, around 21% seen once. Naive CD8 T cells were FACS-sorted by CD8+CD4-CCR7+CD45RA+ markers. This entry belongs to a study of molecular identifiers for immune sequencing clone quantification. Trimming removed 0 bases from V and 6 bases from J; junction bases left unmatched: 3. Germline assignment: CDR1 SGDLS and CDR2 YYNGEE. There are 14 residues in the CDR3. Study results and caveats: Highly expanded clone sizes could be underestimated by identical TCR molecules sharing a barcode.

This chain connects TRBV9 to TRBJ1-5, with TRBD1 identical over 7 bases. Sequencing was performed on naive CD8+ T cells from blood, with Jurkat cell RNA spiked in. Subset reported: FACS-sorted CD8+CD4-CCR7+CD45RA+ naive T cells. The source of this sequence is a human donor in good health. Some libraries in this study had Jurkat cell RNA spiked in. The CDR3 sequence is CASSVARQGQPQHF. CDR3 bases: TGTGCCAGCAGCGTAGCCCGACAGGGTCAGCCCCAGCATTTT.